This TCR beta chain was recorded in a study of blood T cell repertoires in COVID-19. About the study: Spain, Italy and the United States supplied samples that represented acute and convalescent COVID-19.

The CDR3 has 15 residues. In germline, CDR1 is LGHNA, CDR2 YSLEER. The V and J ends lost 0 bases and 4 bases respectively, with 12 bases between them. Clones were sequenced by immunoSEQ multiplex PCR, and TCRdb holds only the in-frame ones, with some missing. This table holds some 410,000 clones, roughly 90% found once. Participants reported their clinical history, and cohort assignment relied on those reports. In the case of this clone: This specimen includes other DNA sequences encoding the same CDR3.

The chain is built from TRBV4-3 and TRBJ1-1; TRBD1 is a possible D gene (5 bases). Sequencing was done on a sample of PBMCs or T cells enriched from blood (not recorded which). This clonotype was sampled from a woman in her twenties or thirties with acute COVID-19. The CDR3 nucleotides read TGCGCCAGCAGCCAAGACCGGGGGGTGGGCACTGAAGCTTTCTTT. Residues: CASSQDRGVGTEAFF.